The T cell receptor beta chain under discussion was sequenced for a study of blood T cell repertoires in COVID-19. As for the study in general: Specimens from acute and convalescent COVID-19 originated in the United States, Italy and Spain. PBMCs, B-cell-depleted T cells, or T cells were the source of the cDNA or gDNA that made up the material.

Original processing notes: Estimation of nucleated cell counts was performed using reference gene primer amplification. Sequencing used immunoSEQ multiplex PCR; TCRdb keeps in-frame clones, though not all of them. The V and J calls and the clone size are those of that table, but D and trimming were determined from the DNA. The sample includes 150,000 to 250,000 clones, roughly 87% of them seen just once. Trimming stripped 6 bases from V and 0 bases from J, with 12 bases between. The CDR3 totals 14 residues. Germline CDR1 is MNHEY and CDR2 is SMNVEV (reference sequence). Assignments of participants to cohorts depended upon their own reported clinical history.

The chain couples TRBV27 to TRBJ2-7; D ambiguous. The sequencing input was PBMCs or T cells enriched from blood (not recorded which). The TCR sequence derives from a woman in her thirties who had recovered from COVID-19. The CDR3 loop reads CASRRSLDSYEQYF. CDR3 nucleotide sequence: TGTGCCAGCAGGAGGTCCCTTGACTCCTACGAGCAGTACTTC.